These 30 T cell receptor beta chains originate from one sample sequenced in a study of blood T cells in healthy people across ages. A J-beta primer mix and a sample-barcoded 5' primer were used in a second PCR of about 6 to 12 cycles. TCRdb re-called the 5' RACE reads with MiXCR, one entry per CDR3 protein. This table has 1.6 million or so distinct CDR3 sequences, 30% to 35% appearing once. Sequencing used blood. The receptors originated from a woman in her thirties in good health.

This clonotype was found a few times. CDR3 sequence (DNA): TGCAGTGCTACCCACCCTAGCAGGACCTACGAGCAGTACTTC. Its translation is CSATHPSRTYEQYF. This chain links TRBV20-1 with TRBJ2-7; TRBD2 is a possible D gene (5 bases). Germline lookup yields CDR1 DFQATT and CDR2 SNEGSKA (reference sequence). The CDR3 has 14 residues. Trimming shortened V by 4 bases and J by 2 bases, and 15 bases separated the two germline ends.

This clonotype showed up just a few times. The chain combines TRBV28 with TRBJ2-6; D uncertain. The germline V gene encodes CDR1 MDHEN and CDR2 SYDVKM. The length of the CDR3 is 12 residues. The V end was cut by 3 bases, the J end by 10 bases, with 7 bases between. For the CDR3, the DNA is TGTGCCAGCAGTTTTAGTAAGAACGTCCTGACTTTC. Translation: CASSFSKNVLTF.

This chain uses TRBV3-1 with TRBJ2-1; 7 bases are a match to TRBD1. With 3 bases clipped from V and 15 bases from J, the junction kept 14 bases outside the gene matches. The germline gives CDR1 LGHDT, CDR2 YNNKEL (reference sequence). CDR3 length equals 14 residues. CDR3 nucleotide sequence: TGTGCCAGCAGCCATGGGACAGCCTCCGATGAAACGTTCTTC. Residues: CASSHGTASDETFF.

The rearrangement links TRBV14 to TRBJ1-2; maybe TRBD1 (5 bases). The CDR3 contains 16 residues. The ends were cut back, 5 bases at V and 3 bases at J, with 19 bases in the middle. CDR1 is SGHDN, CDR2 FVKESK, per germline. CDR3 in amino acids: CASSEGIAGEHYGYTF. CDR3 DNA sequence: TGTGCCAGCAGCGAAGGAATAGCGGGGGAGCACTATGGCTACACCTTC.

This clonotype was detected only a few times. DNA of the CDR3: TGTGCCAGCAGTGAAATTGGCCGACATCAGCCCCAGCATTTT. Protein sequence: CASSEIGRHQPQHF. The rearrangement joins TRBV2 to TRBJ1-5; no firm D call. The CDR3 is 14 residues long. Trimming cost V 2 bases and J 5 bases, with 10 bases left between them. In germline, CDR1 is SNHLY, CDR2 FYNNEI. Full variable domain (rest looked up from reference TRBV2 and TRBJ1-5): EPEVTQTPSHQVTQMGQEVILRCVPISNHLYFYWYRQILGQKVEFLVSFYNNEISEKSEIFDDQFSVERPDGSNFTLKIRSTKLEDSAMYFCASSEIGRHQPQHFGDGTRLSIL.

The rearrangement uses TRBV29-1 and TRBJ2-3, with D perhaps TRBD1 (5 bases). The germline V gene has CDR1 SQVTM and CDR2 ANQGSEA. V gave up 6 bases and J gave up 7 bases, with 17 bases separating them. This CDR3 region has 13 residues. The DNA of the CDR3 is TGCAGCGTGGGGCCCCAGGGCGCACATACGCAGTATTTT. Amino acids: CSVGPQGAHTQYF.

As concerns this clonotype: The junction differs from germline at one of its ends, possibly a read error. The rearrangement joins TRBV20-1 to TRBJ1-2, with D unresolved. In germline, CDR1 is DFQATT, CDR2 SNEGSKA (reference sequence). CDR3 length equals 12 residues. The CDR3 DNA sequence: TGCAGTGCTAGGAGGCCGACCGGTGGCCACACCTTC. It codes for CSARRPTGGHTF.

At least ten counts were recorded for this clonotype. The J gene is TRBJ1-2, the V gene TRBV12-3 or TRBV12-4; 8 nucleotides align to TRBD1. CDR3 length: 15 amino acids. V shed 6 bases and J 5 bases; nucleotides not matched to a gene: 11. The CDR3, as DNA: TGTGCCAGCAGCCGCCCCGGACAGGGTCAATATGGCTACACCTTC. Amino acid sequence: CASSRPGQGQYGYTF.

The chain employs TRBV9 and TRBJ2-7; D gene ambiguous. The closer fit of TRBJ2-5 to the DNA end suggests the J call may be wrong. CDR1 is SGDLS, CDR2 YYNGEE, per germline. The CDR3 has 15 amino acids. CDR3 coding DNA: TGTGCCAGCAGCGTAGGAGGATACCAGCTAGAGACCCAGTACTTC. Residues: CASSVGGYQLETQYF.

CDR3 DNA: TGTGCCAGCAGCCGTGGGGGGGGCGTGGAGACCCAGTACTTC. Its protein is CASSRGGGVETQYF. V gene TRBV7-3 combines with J gene TRBJ2-5, with D tentatively TRBD2 (7 bases). CDR3 length equals 14 residues. Germline values: CDR1 SGHTA, CDR2 FQGTGA. V was cut by 5 bases and J by 5 bases, with 15 bases left in between. The full variable domain, its missing parts supplied by reference TRBV7-3 and TRBJ2-5, is GAGVSQTPSNKVTEKGKYVELRCDPISGHTALYWYRQSLGQGPEFLIYFQGTGAADDSGLPNDRFFAVRPEGSVSTLKIQRTERGDSAVYLCASSRGGGVETQYFGPGTRLLVL.

V and J are TRBV2 and TRBJ1-4, with D perhaps matching TRBD1 (5 bases). Per germline, CDR1 SNHLY and CDR2 FYNNEI. Trimming shortened V by 9 bases and J by 4 bases, and 18 bases separated the two germline ends. This CDR3 is 15 amino acids long. CDR3 amino acids: CASSPHGGVNEKLFF. The CDR3 nucleotides read TGTGCCAGTAGTCCCCATGGGGGGGTTAATGAAAAACTGTTTTTT.

The rearrangement uses TRBV7-9 and TRBJ1-2; unclear D gene. V was pared by 1 base and J by 4 bases, with 10 bases between. Germline values: CDR1 SEHNR, CDR2 FQNEAQ (reference sequence). The CDR3 totals 14 residues. CDR3 region: CASSLGSVIYGYTF. The CDR3, as DNA: TGTGCCAGCAGCTTAGGGTCAGTCATCTATGGCTACACCTTC.

The J gene is TRBJ1-6, the V gene TRBV5-1, with TRBD1 matching over 8 bases. The germline V gene has CDR1 SGHRS and CDR2 YFSETQ. V lost 4 bases, J lost 5 bases, and 8 bases stayed unmatched. The CDR3 loop spans 16 amino acids. The CDR3 sequence is CASSRTGRENNSPLHF. The CDR3 bases are TGCGCCAGCAGCAGGACAGGGAGGGAGAATAATTCACCCCTCCACTTT.

The chain employs TRBV11-1 and TRBJ2-1, with D possibly being TRBD1 or TRBD2 (5 bases each). The CDR3 runs 15 residues. V was trimmed by 5 bases and J by 9 bases, leaving 20 bases between them. CDR1 and CDR2 from the germline V gene are SGHAT and FQDESV (reference sequence). CDR3 residues: CASSPPGTEVGEQFF. Here the CDR3 DNA reads TGTGCCAGCAGCCCACCCGGGACCGAAGTGGGTGAGCAGTTCTTC.

This clonotype was recorded a few times. CDR3 DNA: TGTGCCAGCAGTGAAGGACTAGCAGATACGCAGTATTTT. Its protein is CASSEGLADTQYF. This chain connects TRBV6-1 to TRBJ2-3, with a possible D match to TRBD2 (6 bases). The CDR3 runs to 13 residues. Germline lookup yields CDR1 MNHNS and CDR2 SASEGT. The V end was cut by 1 base, the J end by 4 bases, with 6 bases between.

The chain uses TRBV29-1 and TRBJ1-1; D is undetermined. The CDR3 length is 15 residues. Trimming shortened V by 5 bases and J by 1 base, and 17 bases separated the two germline ends. CDR1 and CDR2 from the germline V gene are SQVTM and ANQGSEA. CDR3 in amino acids: CSVWTVDSQNTEAFF. Here the CDR3 DNA reads TGCAGCGTTTGGACGGTCGATTCACAGAACACTGAAGCTTTCTTT.

The rearrangement joins TRBV20-1 to TRBJ2-3; 9 nucleotides agree with TRBD2. The trim removed 5 bases at V and 0 bases at J, leaving 6 bases unmatched. CDR1 DFQATT and CDR2 SNEGSKA come from the germline V gene (reference sequence). The CDR3 spans 15 residues. CDR3 loop: CSAGILAGSTDTQYF. In nucleotides, the CDR3 is TGCAGTGCTGGCATACTAGCGGGTAGCACAGATACGCAGTATTTT.

Only a few counts were recorded for this clonotype. The V call is TRBV12-3 or TRBV12-4, the J call TRBJ2-3; tentative D call: TRBD2 (6 bases). Trimming took off 6 bases at V and 10 bases at J, with 11 bases between the two ends. CDR3 length equals 11 residues. DNA of the CDR3: TGTGCCAGCAGGGAGGGCGTACCGCAGTATTTT. It codes for CASREGVPQYF.

The chain carries TRBV5-1 and TRBJ1-2; D gene ambiguous. Germline loops: CDR1 SGHRS, CDR2 YFSETQ. There are 14 residues in the CDR3. With 2 bases removed from V and 3 bases from J, the gap between germline ends came to 11 bases. DNA of the CDR3: TGCGCCAGCAGCTTCTCGCCCCAAGACTATGGCTACACCTTC. The encoded protein is CASSFSPQDYGYTF.

This sequence joins TRBV7-8 and TRBJ2-7; perhaps TRBD1 as D (6 bases). Germline V lookup: CDR1 SGHVS, CDR2 FQNEAQ. Trimming pared 5 bases from V and 2 bases from J, leaving 19 bases between. CDR3 length: 16 residues. This CDR3 is CASSTQQGRGTYEQYF. Written as DNA, the CDR3 is TGTGCCAGCAGCACTCAACAGGGAAGGGGAACCTACGAGCAGTACTTC.

This clonotype was counted many times. The chain is built from TRBV20-1 and TRBJ2-7; D is uncertain. CDR1 DFQATT and CDR2 SNEGSKA come from the germline V gene (reference sequence). The germline V and J ends were trimmed by 0 bases and 4 bases, with 10 bases remaining between them. The CDR3 sequence is 13 residues long. In DNA, the CDR3 is TGCAGTGCTAGAGAAGCATTAGGGTACGAGCAGTACTTC. The encoded protein is CSAREALGYEQYF.

About this clonotype: The junction departs from the called germline gene at one end, perhaps through a read error. This rearrangement joins TRBV4-1 to TRBJ1-2; no clear D. The CDR3 sequence is 15 residues long. CDR1 is MGHRA, CDR2 YSYEKL, per germline. CDR3 sequence reads: CASSQAHILNYGCTF. DNA of the CDR3: TGCGCCAGCAGCCAAGCACACATCCTAAACTATGGCTGCACCTTC.

This clonotype appeared a few times. The chain has TRBV5-5 and TRBJ1-2; tentatively, D is TRBD1 (5 bases). Deletions cut 5 bases from V and 2 bases from J, with 19 bases between. CDR3 size: 16 residues. Germline CDR1 and CDR2: SGHKS and YYEKEE (reference sequence). The DNA for the CDR3 is TGTGCCAGCAGGGGGGACGGTGGATTAAGGAACTATGGCTACACCTTC. It specifies CASRGDGGLRNYGYTF.

This chain uses TRBV25-1 with TRBJ2-5; 8 bases align to TRBD1. V lost 9 bases, J lost 1 base, and 10 bases stayed unmatched. The CDR3 spans 15 residues. Germline loops: CDR1 MGHDK, CDR2 SYGVNS. CDR3 residues: CARETGAIPQETQYF. The CDR3, as DNA: TGTGCCAGGGAGACAGGGGCAATCCCCCAAGAGACCCAGTACTTC.

The chain carries TRBV7-8 and TRBJ2-3, with TRBD2 matching 8 bases. CDR1 is SGHVS and CDR2 is FQNEAQ in the germline V gene. CDR3 length: 16 amino acids. The ends lost 1 base at V and 3 bases at J; junction bases unmatched: 6. CDR3 coding DNA: TGTGCCAGCAGCTTAGTAACGGGACTAGTAACAGATACGCAGTATTTT. This encodes CASSLVTGLVTDTQYF.

The J gene is TRBJ2-5, the V gene TRBV4-2; D not resolved. CDR3 length equals 14 residues. Trimming took 1 base from V and 3 from J, leaving 9 bases between them. Germline assignment: CDR1 LGHNA and CDR2 YNFKEQ. The CDR3 spells CASSQAIGEETQYF. For the CDR3, the DNA is TGTGCCAGCAGCCAAGCCATCGGAGAAGAGACCCAGTACTTC.

The chain is built from TRBV27 and TRBJ1-5, with unresolved D. The CDR3 covers 14 residues. The germline V gene has CDR1 MNHEY and CDR2 SMNVEV (reference sequence). The ends were cut back, 5 bases at V and 9 bases at J, with 17 bases in the middle. The CDR3 loop is CASSLFPGDRPQHF. CDR3 coding DNA: TGTGCCAGCAGTCTATTTCCGGGAGATCGGCCCCAGCATTTT.

This clonotype was recorded a few times. J is TRBJ1-1 and V is TRBV7-9; D is perhaps TRBD1 (6 bases). Trimming took 1 base from V and 2 from J, leaving 11 bases between them. There are 15 residues in the CDR3. The germline V gene has CDR1 SEHNR and CDR2 FQNEAQ (reference sequence). CDR3 nucleotides: TGTGCCAGCAGCTTAGTAGGCAGGGGAAACACTGAAGCTTTCTTT. Translating gives CASSLVGRGNTEAFF.

Notes on this clonotype: A much more abundant neighbour one base away suggests this may be a read error. The J gene is TRBJ2-1, the V gene TRBV9; D unclear. CDR3 length: 16 residues. Trimming stripped 4 bases from V and 6 bases from J, with 20 bases between. CDR1 and CDR2 (germline): SGDLS, YYNGEE. The CDR3 sequence: CASSPPRSKELNEQFF. The CDR3, as DNA: TGTGCCAGCAGCCCTCCCCGGAGCAAGGAGCTCAATGAGCAGTTCTTC.

J is TRBJ2-1 and V is TRBV30; the D gene could be TRBD1 or TRBD2 (5 bases each). V gave up 3 bases and J gave up 4 bases, with 22 bases separating them. From germline, CDR1 is GTSNPN and CDR2 SVGIG (reference sequence). The CDR3 is 17 residues long. The CDR3 here is CAWREAFEGPKYNEQFF. The CDR3 DNA is TGTGCCTGGAGGGAGGCGTTTGAGGGACCCAAATACAATGAGCAGTTCTTC.